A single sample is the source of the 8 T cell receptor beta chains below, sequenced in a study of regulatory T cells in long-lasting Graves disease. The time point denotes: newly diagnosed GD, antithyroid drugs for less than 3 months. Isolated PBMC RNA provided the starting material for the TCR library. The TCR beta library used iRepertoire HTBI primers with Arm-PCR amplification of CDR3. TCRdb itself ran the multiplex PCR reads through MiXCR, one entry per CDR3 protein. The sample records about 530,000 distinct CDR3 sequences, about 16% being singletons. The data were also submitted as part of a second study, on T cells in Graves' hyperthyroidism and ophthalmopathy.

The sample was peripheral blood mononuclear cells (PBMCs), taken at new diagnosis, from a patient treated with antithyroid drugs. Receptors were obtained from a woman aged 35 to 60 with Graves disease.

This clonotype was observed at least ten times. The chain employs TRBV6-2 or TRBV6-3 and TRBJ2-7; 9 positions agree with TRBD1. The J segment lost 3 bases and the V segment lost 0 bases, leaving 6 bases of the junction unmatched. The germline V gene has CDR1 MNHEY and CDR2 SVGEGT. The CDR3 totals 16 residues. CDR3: CASSYSPGQGYYEQYF. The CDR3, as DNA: TGTGCCAGCAGTTACTCGCCAGGACAGGGGTACTACGAGCAGTACTTC.

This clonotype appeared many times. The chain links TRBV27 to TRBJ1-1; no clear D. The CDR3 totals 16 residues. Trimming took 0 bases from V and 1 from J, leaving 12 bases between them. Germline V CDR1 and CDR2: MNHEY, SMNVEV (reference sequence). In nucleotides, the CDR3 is TGTGCCAGCAGTTTATCGGGCGGACGGTCGAACACTGAAGCTTTCTTT. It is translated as CASSLSGGRSNTEAFF.

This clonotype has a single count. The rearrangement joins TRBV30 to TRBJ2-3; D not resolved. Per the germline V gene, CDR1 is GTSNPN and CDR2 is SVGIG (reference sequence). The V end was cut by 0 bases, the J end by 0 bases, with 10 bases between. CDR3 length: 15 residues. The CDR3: CAWSVRQSSTDTQYF. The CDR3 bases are TGTGCCTGGAGTGTAAGGCAGTCCAGCACAGATACGCAGTATTTT.

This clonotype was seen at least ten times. CDR3 region: CSARDPGFEAFF. The CDR3 DNA sequence: TGCAGTGCTAGAGATCCAGGGTTTGAAGCTTTCTTT. V and J are TRBV20-1 and TRBJ1-1; D might be TRBD1 (5 bases). Looked up from germline, CDR1 is DFQATT and CDR2 is SNEGSKA (reference sequence). The CDR3 is made up of 12 amino acids. Trimming cost V 0 bases and J 7 bases, with 9 bases left between them.

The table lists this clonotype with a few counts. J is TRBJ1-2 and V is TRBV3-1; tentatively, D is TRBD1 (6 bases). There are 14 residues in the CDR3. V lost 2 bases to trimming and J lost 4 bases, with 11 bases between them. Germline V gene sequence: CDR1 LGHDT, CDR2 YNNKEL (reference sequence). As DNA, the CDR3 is TGTGCCAGCAGCCAAAATGGGGGCAGCTATGGCTACACCTTC. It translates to CASSQNGGSYGYTF. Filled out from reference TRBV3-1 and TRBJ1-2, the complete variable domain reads DTAVSQTPKYLVTQMGNDKSIKCEQNLGHDTMYWYKQDSKKFLKIMFSYNNKELIINETVPNRFSPKSPDKAHLNLHINSLELGDSAVYFCASSQNGGSYGYTFGSGTRLTVV.

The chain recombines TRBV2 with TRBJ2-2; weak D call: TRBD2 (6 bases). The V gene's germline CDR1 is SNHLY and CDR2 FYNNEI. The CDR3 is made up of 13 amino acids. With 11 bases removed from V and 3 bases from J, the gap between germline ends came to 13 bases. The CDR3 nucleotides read TGTGCCTCATCGGAGGGTCACACCGGGGAGCTGTTTTTT. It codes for CASSEGHTGELFF.

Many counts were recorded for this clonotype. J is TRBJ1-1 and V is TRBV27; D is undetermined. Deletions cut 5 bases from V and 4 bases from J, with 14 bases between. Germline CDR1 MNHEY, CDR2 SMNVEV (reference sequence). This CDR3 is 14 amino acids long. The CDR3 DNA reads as TGTGCCAGCAGTACCCAGTGGGCAAGCACTGAAGCTTTCTTT. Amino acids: CASSTQWASTEAFF.

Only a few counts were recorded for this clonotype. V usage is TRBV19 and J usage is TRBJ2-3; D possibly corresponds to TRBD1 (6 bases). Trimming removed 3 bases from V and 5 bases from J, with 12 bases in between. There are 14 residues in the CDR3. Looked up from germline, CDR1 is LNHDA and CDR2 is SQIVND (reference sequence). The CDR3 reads CASSMQQGLDTQYF. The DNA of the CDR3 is TGTGCCAGTAGTATGCAGCAGGGGTTAGATACGCAGTATTTT.